This section outlines one TCR beta chain sequence together with its context. Antigen: not known. The data originate from a study of neoadjuvant anti-PD-1 for oral cavity cancer. In the study overall: Patients without progression received a fourth nivolumab dose around day 43, then surgical resection on days 50-56.

Produced via immunoSEQ multiplex PCR; TCRdb's table is partial and in-frame only. Among about 37,000 clones listed, more than 35% were seen once. Sample time point: after neoadjuvant nivolumab, at surgical resection. Overall study findings and caveats: Only three patients per response group were TCR-analyzed; validation needed.

This clonotype was sampled from a person between 35 and 79 years old with oral cavity squamous cell carcinoma. This specimen consisted of tumor tissue, obtained after nivolumab (anti-PD-1) treatment.

CDR3 DNA sequence: TGTGCCAGCAGTGACGGTGGGGCTGGGGCCAACGTCCTGACTTTC. It yields the protein CASSDGGAGANVLTF. The chain joins TRBV6-1 to TRBJ2-6, with D unresolved. The CDR3 runs to 15 residues. Germline CDR1 and CDR2: MNHNS and SASEGT. The V end was cut by 3 bases, the J end by 2 bases, with 8 bases between.